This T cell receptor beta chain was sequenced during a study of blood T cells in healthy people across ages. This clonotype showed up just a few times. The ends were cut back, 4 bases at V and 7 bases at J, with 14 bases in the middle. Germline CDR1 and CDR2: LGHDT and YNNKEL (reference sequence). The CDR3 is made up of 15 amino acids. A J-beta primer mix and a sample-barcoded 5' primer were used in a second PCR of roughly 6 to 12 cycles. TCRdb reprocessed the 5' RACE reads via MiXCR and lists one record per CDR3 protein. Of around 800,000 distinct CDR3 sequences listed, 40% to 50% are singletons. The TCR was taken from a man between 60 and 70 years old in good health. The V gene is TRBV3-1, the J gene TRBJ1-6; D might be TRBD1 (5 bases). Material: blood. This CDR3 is CASSLGTGWNSPLHF. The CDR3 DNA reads TGTGCCAGCAGCCTCGGGACCGGGTGGAATTCACCCCTCCACTTT. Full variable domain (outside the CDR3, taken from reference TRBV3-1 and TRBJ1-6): DTAVSQTPKYLVTQMGNDKSIKCEQNLGHDTMYWYKQDSKKFLKIMFSYNNKELIINETVPNRFSPKSPDKAHLNLHINSLELGDSAVYFCASSLGTGWNSPLHFGNGTRLTVT.